This T cell receptor beta chain is drawn from a study of blood T cells in healthy people across ages. The germline CDR1 and CDR2 sequences are DFQATT and SNEGSKA (reference sequence). Trimming left V 3 bases short and J 1 base short, with 10 bases between. The CDR3 runs to 14 residues. For the second PCR, which ran for roughly 7 to 11 cycles, a sample-barcoded 5' primer and a J-beta primer mix were used. TCRdb itself ran the 5' RACE reads through MiXCR, one entry per CDR3 protein. This table has approximately 780,000 distinct CDR3 sequences, more than 25% appearing once. This sample was also put to use in a study of T cells of mothers and their children.

The sequenced sample consisted of blood. The sequence was obtained from a boy aged 5-17 years in good health. The chain has TRBV20-1 and TRBJ2-1; maybe TRBD2 (5 bases). CDR3 sequence reads: CSASKAVSYNEQFF. In DNA form, the CDR3 reads TGCAGTGCTAGTAAAGCGGTATCCTACAATGAGCAGTTCTTC.